What follows are 24 T cell receptor beta chains derived from one specimen sequenced in a study of cytomegalovirus exposure and HLA in healthy donors. Both 60 Vbeta primers and 13 Jbeta primers went into the PCR. Method: immunoSEQ multiplex PCR; TCRdb's copy keeps in-frame clones and lacks some. The table lists 150,000 to 200,000 clones, roughly four fifths of them singletons. The sequenced sample consisted of PBMCs. The receptors derive from a man aged 18-30 years in good health and CMV-seronegative.

With respect to this clone: Germline is not matched at one junction end, which may reflect a read error. V gene TRBV5-6 combines with J gene TRBJ2-7; D might be TRBD1 (6 bases). Germline values: CDR1 SGHDT, CDR2 YYEEEE. The CDR3 is 12 residues long. The CDR3 region is CASSPRGYEQHF. CDR3 in DNA: TGTGCCAGCAGCCCCAGGGGATACGAGCAGCACTTC.

The rearrangement links TRBV2 to TRBJ1-3; 11 positions match TRBD1. The CDR3 consists of 19 residues. Trimming removed 6 bases from V and 0 bases from J; junction bases left unmatched: 13. CDR1 is SNHLY and CDR2 is FYNNEI in the germline V gene. CDR3 coding DNA: TGTGCCAGCAGGGTTGGACAGGGGGCCGTACATCCCTCTGGAAACACCATATATTTT. Protein product: CASRVGQGAVHPSGNTIYF. The variable domain in full, completed from reference TRBV2 and TRBJ1-3, reads EPEVTQTPSHQVTQMGQEVILRCVPISNHLYFYWYRQILGQKVEFLVSFYNNEISEKSEIFDDQFSVERPDGSNFTLKIRSTKLEDSAMYFCASRVGQGAVHPSGNTIYFGEGSWLTVV.

V gene TRBV5-1 combines with J gene TRBJ2-7; perhaps TRBD2 as D (5 bases). Trimming pared 0 bases from V and 3 bases from J, leaving 10 bases between. CDR1 is SGHRS, CDR2 YFSETQ, per germline. This CDR3 contains 14 residues. The CDR3 protein is CASSLEGSNYEQYF. CDR3 sequence (DNA): TGCGCCAGCAGCTTGGAAGGGAGCAACTACGAGCAGTACTTC.

The V gene is TRBV19, the J gene TRBJ1-4; D not certain. The CDR3 extends over 16 amino acids. Deletions cut 9 bases from V and 7 bases from J, with 24 bases between. The V gene's germline CDR1 is LNHDA and CDR2 SQIVND (reference sequence). CDR3 sequence: CASRLWTGSEGEKLFF. In DNA, the CDR3 is TGTGCCAGCAGACTCTGGACGGGCAGCGAGGGTGAAAAACTGTTTTTT.

The chain carries TRBV9 and TRBJ2-2; D gene ambiguous. V was clipped by 0 bases and J by 9 bases, with 15 bases between them. Germline V gene lookup returns CDR1 SGDLS and CDR2 YYNGEE. The CDR3 is 15 amino acids. The CDR3 sequence: CASSVGGEVTRELFF. The CDR3 coding sequence is TGTGCCAGCAGCGTAGGTGGCGAGGTTACCCGGGAGCTGTTTTTT.

The rearrangement uses TRBV28 and TRBJ2-2; 12 bases match TRBD2. Trimming took 6 bases from V and 6 from J; bases not matched to a gene: 2. The CDR3 sequence is 14 residues long. Germline V lookup: CDR1 MDHEN, CDR2 SYDVKM. The CDR3 protein is CASRTSGSAGELFF. CDR3 nucleotides: TGTGCCAGCAGGACTAGCGGGAGTGCCGGGGAGCTGTTTTTT.

V usage is TRBV7-9 and J usage is TRBJ1-5; D uncertain. The V gene lost 5 bases and the J gene lost 0 bases, with 20 bases spanning the gap. CDR3 size: 18 residues. Germline V gives CDR1 SEHNR, CDR2 FQNEAQ (reference sequence). The CDR3: CASSRDTHAPYSNQPQHF. DNA for the CDR3: TGTGCCAGCAGCCGCGACACACATGCACCCTATAGCAATCAGCCCCAGCATTTT. The full variable domain, completed using reference TRBV7-9 and TRBJ1-5, is DTGVSQNPRHKITKRGQNVTFRCDPISEHNRLYWYRQTLGQGPEFLTYFQNEAQLEKSRLLSDRFSAERPKGSFSTLEIQRTEQGDSAMYLCASSRDTHAPYSNQPQHFGDGTRLSIL.

The chain links TRBV6-6 to TRBJ1-1; TRBD1 agrees at 10 bases. Germline CDR1 and CDR2: MNHNY and SVGAGI (reference sequence). The CDR3 has 15 residues. The V segment lost 7 bases and the J segment 5 bases; nucleotides outside the gene matches: 10. CDR3 loop: CASTAGTGANTEAFF. Here the CDR3 DNA reads TGTGCCAGCACCGCAGGGACAGGGGCAAATACTGAAGCTTTCTTT.

Note on this clone: A junction boundary mismatches the germline segment, possibly from a read error. The chain uses TRBV7-7 and TRBJ2-5; TRBD1 agrees at 7 bases. CDR3 length: 15 residues. CDR1 is SSHAT and CDR2 is FNYEAQ in the germline V gene (reference sequence). Written as DNA, the CDR3 is TGTGCTAGCAGCTTAGGATCGGGACAGTACGGGGTCCAGTACTTC. It encodes CASSLGSGQYGVQYF.

This clone was observed a single time. At the DNA level, this CDR3 is encoded by other sequences in the same sample as well. The CDR3 here is CASSVQGSDTEAFF. In DNA form, the CDR3 reads TGTGCCAGCAGCGTCCAGGGTTCGGACACTGAAGCTTTCTTT. The chain links TRBV9 to TRBJ1-1; TRBD1 might be the D (5 bases). V was clipped by 2 bases and J by 3 bases, with 11 bases between them. Germline CDR1 reads SGDLS; CDR2 reads YYNGEE. The CDR3 extends over 14 amino acids.

V gene TRBV10-2 combines with J gene TRBJ1-5; 11 bases map to TRBD1. V trimming: 7 bases; J trimming: 5 bases; junction bases outside the gene matches: 4. CDR1 and CDR2 (germline): WSHSY, SAAADI. The CDR3 covers 14 residues. Here the CDR3 DNA reads TGCGCCAGCACGGGGACAGGGGGGTATCAGCCCCAGCATTTT. This encodes CASTGTGGYQPQHF.

The genes are TRBV5-1 and TRBJ2-5; 9 bases are shared with TRBD1. The germline CDR1 and CDR2 sequences are SGHRS and YFSETQ. This CDR3 contains 14 residues. Germline trimming cut 4 bases from V and 3 bases from J; bases unmatched to any gene: 4. The CDR3 DNA follows: TGCGCCAGCAGCCCGGGGACAGGGAAAGAGACCCAGTACTTC. Its translation is CASSPGTGKETQYF.

This chain links TRBV7-9 with TRBJ2-7, with 7 positions matching TRBD1. V shed 5 bases and J 6 bases; nucleotides not matched to a gene: 13. This CDR3 region has 15 residues. Germline V CDR1 and CDR2: SEHNR, FQNEAQ (reference sequence). The CDR3 is CASSPKTGSRSEQYF. In DNA, the CDR3 is TGTGCCAGCAGCCCCAAGACAGGGTCGAGGTCCGAGCAGTACTTC. Full variable domain (remainder filled in from reference TRBV7-9 and TRBJ2-7): DTGVSQNPRHKITKRGQNVTFRCDPISEHNRLYWYRQTLGQGPEFLTYFQNEAQLEKSRLLSDRFSAERPKGSFSTLEIQRTEQGDSAMYLCASSPKTGSRSEQYFGPGTRLTVT.

V gene TRBV9 combines with J gene TRBJ2-3; no firm D call. Germline V lookup: CDR1 SGDLS, CDR2 YYNGEE. V gave up 4 bases and J gave up 3 bases, with 6 bases separating them. This CDR3 spans 12 amino acids. In DNA, the CDR3 is TGTGCCAGCAGCACATTAACAGATACGCAGTATTTT. Its protein product is CASSTLTDTQYF.

The chain couples TRBV28 to TRBJ1-1, with 11 bases fitting TRBD1. The CDR3 totals 17 residues. Germline V gene lookup returns CDR1 MDHEN and CDR2 SYDVKM. After removal of 6 bases from V and 3 bases from J, the junction contained 12 bases not matched to a gene. The CDR3 DNA is TGTGCCAGCAGCGGGGACAGGGGGGGGTGGAAGTACACTGAAGCTTTCTTT. Its translation: CASSGDRGGWKYTEAFF.

This rearrangement joins TRBV27 to TRBJ1-4, with 8 bases matching TRBD1. CDR1 is MNHEY and CDR2 is SMNVEV in the germline V gene (reference sequence). V shed 5 bases and J 3 bases; nucleotides not matched to a gene: 23. There are 21 residues in the CDR3. CDR3 nucleotides: TGTGCCAGCAGTCCAACTAGATTGGTCAGGACAGGGCGCACTCCTAATGAAAAACTGTTTTTT. Its translation: CASSPTRLVRTGRTPNEKLFF.

A few counts support this clone. The chain combines TRBV10-2 with TRBJ1-1, with a tentative D call TRBD1 (5 bases). CDR3 length: 13 residues. The ends were cut back, 6 bases at V and 4 bases at J, with 12 bases in the middle. Germline CDR1 WSHSY, CDR2 SAAADI. The CDR3 DNA is TGCGCCAGCAGGGTTCCAGGGATCACTGAAGCTTTCTTT. As protein: CASRVPGITEAFF.

The chain combines TRBV7-3 with TRBJ1-3, with D uncertain. This CDR3 contains 15 residues. Trimming pared 5 bases from V and 2 bases from J, leaving 13 bases between. CDR1 is SGHTA and CDR2 is FQGTGA in the germline V gene. CDR3: CASSPGGSPGNTIYF. The CDR3 nucleotides read TGTGCCAGCAGCCCGGGCGGGTCTCCTGGAAACACCATATATTTT.

The chain couples TRBV4-3 to TRBJ1-2; 7 nucleotides match TRBD1. The CDR3 extends over 14 amino acids. Trimming took 0 bases from V and 4 from J; bases not matched to a gene: 2. Per germline, CDR1 LGHNA and CDR2 YSLEER. CDR3 nucleotides: TGCGCCAGCAGCCAAGAACAGGGGAGCTATGGCTACACCTTC. Its protein product is CASSQEQGSYGYTF.

The chain couples TRBV6-5 to TRBJ2-6, with a tentative D call TRBD1 (5 bases). The CDR3 covers 16 residues. The ends were cut back, 0 bases at V and 0 bases at J, with 6 bases in the middle. The V gene's germline CDR1 is MNHEY and CDR2 SVGAGI. This CDR3 reads CASSYSQVSGANVLTF. The CDR3 DNA follows: TGTGCCAGCAGTTACTCACAGGTCTCTGGGGCCAACGTCCTGACTTTC.

The chain recombines TRBV7-6 with TRBJ1-2, with 8 bases matching TRBD1. The V and J ends lost 5 bases and 3 bases, in that order; junction bases with no gene match: 20. This CDR3 is built from 19 residues. Germline V gene sequence: CDR1 SGHVS, CDR2 FNYEAQ. The chain's CDR3 is CASSPGFVAGQGADYGYTF. CDR3 coding DNA: TGTGCCAGCAGCCCCGGCTTTGTTGCAGGGCAGGGGGCCGACTATGGCTACACCTTC.

The rearrangement joins TRBV7-2 to TRBJ2-7, with TRBD2 identical over 13 bases. Trimming removed 1 base from V and 5 bases from J; junction bases left unmatched: 2. Germline V gene data show CDR1 as SGHTA and CDR2 as FQGNSA. The CDR3 has 15 amino acids. The CDR3: CASSLGTSGRNEQYF. The CDR3 coding sequence is TGTGCCAGCAGCTTAGGGACTAGCGGGAGAAACGAGCAGTACTTC.

The chain carries TRBV9 and TRBJ1-3; perhaps TRBD1 as D (5 bases). This CDR3 has 13 residues. Germline CDR1 SGDLS, CDR2 YYNGEE. V was shortened by 0 bases and J by 4 bases, with 5 bases between the two germline ends. The CDR3 sequence is CASSVGGGNTIYF. In nucleotides, the CDR3 is TGTGCCAGCAGCGTAGGGGGCGGAAACACCATATATTTT.

This clone was seen a few times. This chain joins TRBV5-1 and TRBJ1-2, with 7 positions matching TRBD1. The V gene's germline CDR1 is SGHRS and CDR2 YFSETQ. The J segment lost 3 bases and the V segment lost 1 base, leaving 9 bases of the junction unmatched. The CDR3 loop spans 16 amino acids. CDR3 bases: TGCGCCAGCAGCTTGTCTCGTACAGGGGCGTACTATGGCTACACCTTC. This codes for CASSLSRTGAYYGYTF.